The clone carrying this TCR beta chain was recorded at least ten times. Its specificity is not known. The sample originates from a study of T cell repertoires in cytomegalovirus infection. Germline lookup yields CDR1 SGHTA and CDR2 FQGNSA. V was trimmed by 1 base and J by 5 bases, leaving 8 bases between them. This CDR3 is 14 amino acids long. Broader study findings: HLA-C-restricted CMV-specific TCR beta clonotypes prevailed in the ex vivo response.

TCRdb reprocessed the reads via MiXCR and lists one record per CDR3 protein. This table has approximately 1,000,000 distinct CDR3 sequences, approximately 31% appearing once. This TCR was sampled from a human donor in good health (CMV status not recorded). Some clones in this sample may be carry-over from other donors' samples. Specimen: cultured CD8+ T cells from PBMCs, collected from culture after CMV antigen stimulation. This rearrangement joins TRBV7-2 to TRBJ2-2; D ambiguous. The CDR3 region has the DNA TGTGCCAGCAGCTTAGGTCAGCTAACCGGGGAGCTGTTTTTT. Translated: CASSLGQLTGELFF.